The rows below give T cell receptor beta chains drawn from one sample of a study of identical twins. TCRdb redid the calling of the 5' RACE reads with MiXCR, one entry per CDR3 protein. The profile shows 650,000 to 750,000 distinct CDR3 sequences, less than 25% of them singletons. These data were also reused for a study on T cells expressing NK-cell markers.

Sequencing was done on a sample of PBMCs. The receptors were sampled from a woman between 18 and 29 years old in good health. The CDR3 runs from the conserved cysteine through the conserved F or W. A D gene is named only where the DNA matches it firmly. Not all rows give a size; the values are once, few, many and, for expanded clones, a class.

D gene: TRBD2
clone size: many
J gene: TRBJ2-1
V gene: TRBV20-1
CDR3 length: 14
CDR3 DNA: TGCAGTGCTAGTAGGGGACTAGCAGATAATGAGCAGTTCTTC
CDR3 protein: CSASRGLADNEQFF

D gene: TRBD2
clone size: few
J gene: TRBJ2-7
V gene: TRBV5-6
CDR3 length: 14
CDR3 DNA: TGTGCCAGCAGCCCCCTGGGAGGGATCGGCGAGCAGTACTTC
CDR3 protein: CASSPLGGIGEQYF

D gene: -
clone size: many
J gene: TRBJ1-2
V gene: TRBV6-1
CDR3 length: 15
CDR3 DNA: TGTGCCAGCAGTGAAGCTGAAGGGGTCGTCGATGGCTACACCTTC
CDR3 protein: CASSEAEGVVDGYTF

D gene: -
clone size: many
J gene: TRBJ2-2
V gene: TRBV7-6
CDR3 length: 13
CDR3 DNA: TGTGCCAGCAGGACGCGGAACACCGGGGAGCTGTTTTTT
CDR3 protein: CASRTRNTGELFF

D gene: -
clone size: -
J gene: TRBJ2-7
V gene: TRBV19
CDR3 length: 15
CDR3 DNA: TGTGCCAGTAGTATAGATCTATTCCGGGTAAGCGAGCAGTACTTC
CDR3 protein: CASSIDLFRVSEQYF

D gene: TRBD2
clone size: few
J gene: TRBJ2-1
V gene: TRBV10-3
CDR3 length: 17
CDR3 DNA: TGTGCCATCAGGGGCGAGCTAGCGGGAGCGAAACACAATGAGCAGTTCTTC
CDR3 protein: CAIRGELAGAKHNEQFF

D gene: -
clone size: -
J gene: TRBJ2-5
V gene: TRBV21-1
CDR3 length: 14
CDR3 DNA: TGTGCCAATCGACAGGGGAGGACGCAAGAGACCCAGTACTTC
CDR3 protein: CANRQGRTQETQYF

D gene: -
clone size: few
J gene: TRBJ1-1
V gene: TRBV5-6
CDR3 length: 17
CDR3 DNA: TGTGCCAGCAGCGTTCGGCAGAGAATCTCCCCGAACACTGAAGCTTTCTTT
CDR3 protein: CASSVRQRISPNTEAFF

D gene: -
clone size: few
J gene: TRBJ1-1
V gene: TRBV6-5
CDR3 length: 15
CDR3 DNA: TGTGCCAGCAGTTACCGGAACTACGAGGGGACTGAAGCTTTCTTT
CDR3 protein: CASSYRNYEGTEAFF

D gene: -
clone size: few
J gene: TRBJ2-3
V gene: TRBV21-1
CDR3 length: 20
CDR3 DNA: TGTGCCAGCAGCAAATGGACAGACATTGAAGAATCAGTTGGCACAGATACGCAGTATTTT
CDR3 protein: CASSKWTDIEESVGTDTQYF

D gene: TRBD1
clone size: -
J gene: TRBJ2-4
V gene: TRBV7-9
CDR3 length: 14
CDR3 DNA: TGTGCCAGCAGCATAGGACAGGGGGTAGACATTCAGTACTTC
CDR3 protein: CASSIGQGVDIQYF

D gene: -
clone size: -
J gene: TRBJ2-2
V gene: TRBV7-2
CDR3 length: 15
CDR3 DNA: TGTGCCAGCAGCGCTAGCGCGTCACTAGGCGGGGAGCTGTTTTTT
CDR3 protein: CASSASASLGGELFF

D gene: -
clone size: many
J gene: TRBJ2-7
V gene: TRBV3-1
CDR3 length: 15
CDR3 DNA: TGTGCCAGCAGCCAAGATCAAGGGCAGTCCTACGAGCAGTACTTC
CDR3 protein: CASSQDQGQSYEQYF

D gene: -
clone size: few
J gene: TRBJ2-2
V gene: TRBV3-1
CDR3 length: 15
CDR3 DNA: TGTGCCAGCAGCCAAGATTGGGCAGGCGGCGGGGAGCTGTTTTTT
CDR3 protein: CASSQDWAGGGELFF

D gene: -
clone size: once
J gene: TRBJ2-7
V gene: TRBV11-3
CDR3 length: 15
CDR3 DNA: TGTGCCAGCAGCTTGAGCGTGGGGGAGAGCTACGAGCAGTACTTC
CDR3 protein: CASSLSVGESYEQYF

D gene: -
clone size: -
J gene: TRBJ1-2
V gene: TRBV5-1
CDR3 length: 14
CDR3 DNA: TGCGCCAGCAGCGGGGGTGGCCGTAACTATGGCTACACCTTC
CDR3 protein: CASSGGGRNYGYTF

D gene: TRBD2
clone size: few
J gene: TRBJ2-5
V gene: TRBV5-5
CDR3 length: 17
CDR3 DNA: TGTGCCAGCAGCTCGGGACTAGCGGGAGTACCCTTGGAGACCCAGTACTTC
CDR3 protein: CASSSGLAGVPLETQYF

D gene: -
clone size: few
J gene: TRBJ1-2
V gene: TRBV20-1
CDR3 length: 12
CDR3 DNA: TGCAGTGCGACAGGCGCCTCCTATGGCTACACCTTC
CDR3 protein: CSATGASYGYTF

D gene: -
clone size: -
J gene: TRBJ2-7
V gene: TRBV20-1
CDR3 length: 10
CDR3 DNA: TGCAGTGCCAGCGACGGGGAGCAGTACTTC
CDR3 protein: CSASDGEQYF

D gene: -
clone size: -
J gene: TRBJ2-1
V gene: TRBV12-3/TRBV12-4
CDR3 length: 14
CDR3 DNA: TGTGCCAGCAAGTCCGTCGACTGGGACAATGAGCAGTTCTTC
CDR3 protein: CASKSVDWDNEQFF

D gene: -
clone size: many
J gene: TRBJ2-1
V gene: TRBV5-1
CDR3 length: 14
CDR3 DNA: TGCGCCAGCAGCTTGTGGGGATCTTACAATGAGCAGTTCTTC
CDR3 protein: CASSLWGSYNEQFF

D gene: -
clone size: -
J gene: TRBJ1-5
V gene: TRBV5-5
CDR3 length: 13
CDR3 DNA: TGTGCCAGCAGCTGGCAGGGGTTCCGGCCCCAGCATTTT
CDR3 protein: CASSWQGFRPQHF

D gene: -
clone size: -
J gene: TRBJ1-1
V gene: TRBV4-3
CDR3 length: 12
CDR3 DNA: TGCGCCAGCGGCTGGAAGAACACTGAAGCTTTCTTT
CDR3 protein: CASGWKNTEAFF

D gene: -
clone size: -
J gene: TRBJ2-1
V gene: TRBV9
CDR3 length: 11
CDR3 DNA: TGTGCCAGCAGCGTAAGTACTGAGCAGTTCTTC
CDR3 protein: CASSVSTEQFF

D gene: -
clone size: -
J gene: TRBJ2-1
V gene: TRBV5-3
CDR3 length: 18
CDR3 DNA: TGTGCCATGGGCTTTCGGCTCCCCGGGCAGTACTCCTACAATGAGCAGTTCTTC
CDR3 protein: CAMGFRLPGQYSYNEQFF

D gene: -
clone size: -
J gene: TRBJ2-1
V gene: TRBV20-1
CDR3 length: 15
CDR3 DNA: TGCAGTGCTAGGCGACAGGTAAACTCCTACAATGAGCAGTTCTTC
CDR3 protein: CSARRQVNSYNEQFF

D gene: -
clone size: few
J gene: TRBJ2-3
V gene: TRBV20-1
CDR3 length: 14
CDR3 DNA: TGCAGTGCTAGAGACCCCCGGATGGCAGATACGCAGTATTTT
CDR3 protein: CSARDPRMADTQYF

D gene: TRBD2
clone size: -
J gene: TRBJ2-1
V gene: TRBV20-1
CDR3 length: 17
CDR3 DNA: TGCAGTGCTAGGATATCACTAGCGACGAGCTCCTACAATGAGCAGTTCTTC
CDR3 protein: CSARISLATSSYNEQFF

D gene: -
clone size: few
J gene: TRBJ1-5
V gene: TRBV29-1
CDR3 length: 13
CDR3 DNA: TGCAGCGTTCTGGTAGGGAGCAATCAGCCCCAGCATTTT
CDR3 protein: CSVLVGSNQPQHF

D gene: -
clone size: -
J gene: TRBJ1-1
V gene: TRBV12-5
CDR3 length: 13
CDR3 DNA: TGTGCTAGTGGTTTGCAGGGGATCACTGAAGCTTTCTTT
CDR3 protein: CASGLQGITEAFF

D gene: TRBD1
clone size: many
J gene: TRBJ1-1
V gene: TRBV25-1
CDR3 length: 13
CDR3 DNA: TGTGCCAGCACTGACAGGGGATGGACTGAAGCTTTCTTT
CDR3 protein: CASTDRGWTEAFF

D gene: -
clone size: -
J gene: TRBJ2-3
V gene: TRBV5-1
CDR3 length: 14
CDR3 DNA: TGCGCCAGCAGTAGGGGAGTCGGCCCAGATACGCAGTATTTT
CDR3 protein: CASSRGVGPDTQYF

D gene: TRBD2
clone size: -
J gene: TRBJ2-7
V gene: TRBV19
CDR3 length: 15
CDR3 DNA: TGTGCCAGTAGTTCTCCCCGAGCGGGAGAGGGCGAGCAGTACTTC
CDR3 protein: CASSSPRAGEGEQYF

D gene: -
clone size: few
J gene: TRBJ2-6
V gene: TRBV20-1
CDR3 length: 14
CDR3 DNA: TGCAGTGCTAGTAACCCCTCTGGGGCCAACGTCCTGACTTTC
CDR3 protein: CSASNPSGANVLTF

D gene: -
clone size: -
J gene: TRBJ1-1
V gene: TRBV5-1
CDR3 length: 15
CDR3 DNA: TGCGCCAGCAGCTCAGAACCTACAGAGAACACTGAAGCTTTCTTT
CDR3 protein: CASSSEPTENTEAFF

D gene: -
clone size: -
J gene: TRBJ2-7
V gene: TRBV11-2
CDR3 length: 12
CDR3 DNA: TGTGCCAGCGATTACTACATCTACGAGCAGTACTTC
CDR3 protein: CASDYYIYEQYF

D gene: -
clone size: -
J gene: TRBJ2-7
V gene: TRBV2
CDR3 length: 12
CDR3 DNA: TGTGCCAGCGGTGAAAGGGGCCACGAGCAGTACTTC
CDR3 protein: CASGERGHEQYF

D gene: -
clone size: -
J gene: TRBJ1-1
V gene: TRBV11-3
CDR3 length: 15
CDR3 DNA: TGTGCCAGCAGCCCATCGAACTTTCAGAACACTGAAGCTTTCTTT
CDR3 protein: CASSPSNFQNTEAFF

D gene: -
clone size: few
J gene: TRBJ1-1
V gene: TRBV20-1
CDR3 length: 13
CDR3 DNA: TGCAGTGCTAGACTCGGGGGGTGGACTGAAGCTTTCTTT
CDR3 protein: CSARLGGWTEAFF

D gene: -
clone size: few
J gene: TRBJ2-1
V gene: TRBV7-9
CDR3 length: 12
CDR3 DNA: TGTGCCAGCAACCACGGGGGCAATGAGCAGTTCTTC
CDR3 protein: CASNHGGNEQFF

D gene: -
clone size: few
J gene: TRBJ1-2
V gene: TRBV25-1
CDR3 length: 14
CDR3 DNA: TGTGCCAGCAGGGACAGAATGGGAGACTATGGCTACACCTTC
CDR3 protein: CASRDRMGDYGYTF

D gene: TRBD1
clone size: -
J gene: TRBJ2-2
V gene: TRBV24-1
CDR3 length: 13
CDR3 DNA: TGTGCCACCAGTACGGGACAGGGCGGGGAGCTGTTTTTT
CDR3 protein: CATSTGQGGELFF

D gene: -
clone size: many
J gene: TRBJ1-2
V gene: TRBV10-3
CDR3 length: 13
CDR3 DNA: TGTGCCATCAGTACCTTACAGGGAGGAGGCTACACCTTC
CDR3 protein: CAISTLQGGGYTF

D gene: TRBD1
clone size: -
J gene: TRBJ2-7
V gene: TRBV25-1
CDR3 length: 15
CDR3 DNA: TGTGCCAGCAGTGACCCCCGGGACAGGGGGCACGAGCAGTACTTC
CDR3 protein: CASSDPRDRGHEQYF

D gene: -
clone size: -
J gene: TRBJ2-4
V gene: TRBV4-2
CDR3 length: 16
CDR3 DNA: TGTGCCAGCAGCCTTAGTGAGGGGGGGGCCAAAAACATTCAGTACTTC
CDR3 protein: CASSLSEGGAKNIQYF

D gene: TRBD1
clone size: -
J gene: TRBJ2-2
V gene: TRBV7-2
CDR3 length: 15
CDR3 DNA: TGTGCCAGCAGCTTATTGTTCAGGGACAGCGGGGAGCTGTTTTTT
CDR3 protein: CASSLLFRDSGELFF

D gene: -
clone size: -
J gene: TRBJ1-3
V gene: TRBV27
CDR3 length: 16
CDR3 DNA: TGTGCCAGCAGCCCGAAGGGGACCGGCTCTGGAAACACCATATATTTT
CDR3 protein: CASSPKGTGSGNTIYF

D gene: -
clone size: -
J gene: TRBJ2-7
V gene: TRBV20-1
CDR3 length: 13
CDR3 DNA: TGCAGTGTCTGGGACTCCATGGCCAACGAGCAGTACTTC
CDR3 protein: CSVWDSMANEQYF

D gene: -
clone size: many
J gene: TRBJ2-2
V gene: TRBV5-1
CDR3 length: 17
CDR3 DNA: TGCGCCAGCAGCCTTGGCAGTGGGGGCAAGGACACCGGGGAGCTGTTTTTT
CDR3 protein: CASSLGSGGKDTGELFF

D gene: -
clone size: -
J gene: TRBJ2-1
V gene: TRBV7-2
CDR3 length: 13
CDR3 DNA: TGTGCCAGCAGGCGGGCGGTTTTCGATGAGCAGTTCTTC
CDR3 protein: CASRRAVFDEQFF

D gene: -
clone size: few
J gene: TRBJ1-1
V gene: TRBV10-3
CDR3 length: 12
CDR3 DNA: TGTGCCATCATGGGACCGAACACTGAAGCTTTCTTT
CDR3 protein: CAIMGPNTEAFF

D gene: -
clone size: many
J gene: TRBJ2-3
V gene: TRBV12-3/TRBV12-4
CDR3 length: 11
CDR3 DNA: TGTGCCAGCAGTTGGACAGATACGCAGTATTTT
CDR3 protein: CASSWTDTQYF

D gene: -
clone size: -
J gene: TRBJ2-7
V gene: TRBV4-1
CDR3 length: 13
CDR3 DNA: TGCGCCAGCAGCCAGCTCTTCGGTTACGAGCAGTACTTC
CDR3 protein: CASSQLFGYEQYF

D gene: TRBD1
clone size: -
J gene: TRBJ2-1
V gene: TRBV5-1
CDR3 length: 15
CDR3 DNA: TGCGCCAGCAGCTTGTCGTGGCGGACAGGCAATGAGCAGTTCTTC
CDR3 protein: CASSLSWRTGNEQFF

D gene: -
clone size: many
J gene: TRBJ2-7
V gene: TRBV6-5
CDR3 length: 14
CDR3 DNA: TGTGCCAGCAGTTACTCGGCGTCAACCTACGAGCAGTACTTC
CDR3 protein: CASSYSASTYEQYF